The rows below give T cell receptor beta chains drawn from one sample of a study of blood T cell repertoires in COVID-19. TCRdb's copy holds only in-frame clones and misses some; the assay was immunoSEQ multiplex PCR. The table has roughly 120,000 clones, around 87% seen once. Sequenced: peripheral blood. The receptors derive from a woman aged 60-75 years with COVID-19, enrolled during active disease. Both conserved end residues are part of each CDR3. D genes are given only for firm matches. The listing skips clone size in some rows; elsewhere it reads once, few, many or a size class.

TGTGCCAGCTCACCACCTAAGGGGCAGGTTGGCTACACCTTC,CASSPPKGQVGYTF,TRBV18,TRBJ1-2,.,.
TGTGCCAGCAGCCCACGGGGGAGGGGCAATCAGCCCCAGCATTTT,CASSPRGRGNQPQHF,TRBV27,TRBJ1-5,.,.
TGTGCCAGCAGCCCCCGGGGTACACAGGGTGACGAGCAGTACTTC,CASSPRGTQGDEQYF,TRBV11-2,TRBJ2-7,.,.
TGTGCCAGCTCACCAACAGGGTCCTACGAGCAGTACTTC,CASSPTGSYEQYF,TRBV18,TRBJ2-7,.,.
TGTGCCAGCGAGTTACTAGCGGGGGGGAATGAGCAGTTCTTC,CASELLAGGNEQFF,TRBV27,TRBJ2-1,.,TRBD2
TGTGCCAGCAGTCGGGCCCTACAGGGGACCGGGGAGCTGTTTTTT,CASSRALQGTGELFF,TRBV2,TRBJ2-2,.,TRBD1
TGTGCCAGCAGGAACCGGGACAGGGTGTTGTCACCCCTCCACTTT,CASRNRDRVLSPLHF,TRBV6-5,TRBJ1-6,.,TRBD1
TGTGCCAGCAGCCGGGACGGACAGGGAGGGACTGAAGCTTTCTTT,CASSRDGQGGTEAFF,TRBV3-1/TRBV3-2,TRBJ1-1,.,TRBD1
TGTGCCAGCAGCTTAGGTCGAGTTCCTAGCACAGATACGCAGTATTTT,CASSLGRVPSTDTQYF,TRBV7-9,TRBJ2-3,once,.
TGTGCCAGCAGTGATCTAGGAGATACGCAGTATTTT,CASSDLGDTQYF,TRBV6-4,TRBJ2-3,once,.
TGTGCCAGCAGCTTACGCAGGGAATATGCTCGTCAGCCCCAGCATTTT,CASSLRREYARQPQHF,TRBV7-8,TRBJ1-5,.,.
TGTGCCAGCAGCCCTGACTGGAACTACGGGGAGCAGTACTTC,CASSPDWNYGEQYF,TRBV11-2,TRBJ2-7,.,.
TGTGCCACCAGCAGTTTAGAGGCGGGGAACACTGAAGCTTTCTTT,CATSSLEAGNTEAFF,TRBV15,TRBJ1-1,.,.
TGCAGCGTTTCTAAAACCGGGGGGGAGACCCAGTACTTC,CSVSKTGGETQYF,TRBV29-1,TRBJ2-5,.,TRBD2
TGTGCCAGCAGCTGGGGGGGCACAGATACGCAGTATTTT,CASSWGGTDTQYF,TRBV9,TRBJ2-3,.,.
TGTGCCACCAGCAGAGATCTGGCACGCTATGGCTACACCTTC,CATSRDLARYGYTF,TRBV15,TRBJ1-2,once,.
TGCGCCAGCAGCCTACTAGCGGGGGGTGACAATGAGCAGTTCTTC,CASSLLAGGDNEQFF,TRBV5-1,TRBJ2-1,once,TRBD2
TGTGCCAGCAGCTTAGCGCCTAGGGTACCCCCGGGGGAGCAGTACTTC,CASSLAPRVPPGEQYF,TRBV7-2,TRBJ2-7,.,.
TGTGCCAGTAGTAACCTCTTTCTACCGGTGGAGACCCAGTACTTC,CASSNLFLPVETQYF,TRBV19,TRBJ2-5,.,.
TGTGCCAGCTCGACCACAGGGACAGGGATACAAGAGACCCAGTACTTC,CASSTTGTGIQETQYF,TRBV18,TRBJ2-5,.,TRBD1
TGTGCCAGCAGCGTAGCGGTTAATCAGCCCCAGCATTTT,CASSVAVNQPQHF,TRBV9,TRBJ1-5,few,.
TGCAGCGTTACGAGGCGAACGGGGAACACTGAAGCTTTCTTT,CSVTRRTGNTEAFF,TRBV29-1,TRBJ1-1,.,.
TGTGCCAGTAGTAGGGACAGGGGATCCACTGAAGCTTTCTTT,CASSRDRGSTEAFF,TRBV19,TRBJ1-1,once,TRBD1
TGTGCCAGCAGTTACATTCTGGGGGTGGCGGACAGGACAGATACGCAGTATTTT,CASSYILGVADRTDTQYF,TRBV6-2/TRBV6-3,TRBJ2-3,.,TRBD1
TGTGCCAGCAGCCAAGGGACAGGGGAAACGCAGTATTTT,CASSQGTGETQYF,TRBV3-1/TRBV3-2,TRBJ2-3,.,TRBD1
TGTGCCAGCAGCGGTAACAGGGTAACGGGAAACACCATATATTTT,CASSGNRVTGNTIYF,TRBV9,TRBJ1-3,.,.
TGTGCCGCCGGGACAGGGGATCAGCCCCAGCATTTT,CAAGTGDQPQHF,TRBV10-3,TRBJ1-5,.,TRBD1
TGTGCCAGCAGCCCTACCGGGACGATGGGGGGGGACACTGAAGCTTTCTTT,CASSPTGTMGGDTEAFF,TRBV11-2,TRBJ1-1,.,.
TGCAGTGCTAGTTATGGGGAGCCCCCCTACGAGCAGTACTTC,CSASYGEPPYEQYF,TRBV20-1,TRBJ2-7,.,.
TGTGCCAGCAGTTACCGCCAGGGGGCCTATGGCTACACCTTC,CASSYRQGAYGYTF,TRBV6-2/TRBV6-3,TRBJ1-2,.,TRBD1
TGCGCCAGCAGCTTGTTTGAGGGCGGGTCTGGAAACACCATATATTTT,CASSLFEGGSGNTIYF,TRBV5-1,TRBJ1-3,.,.
TGTGCCAGCAGGGAGGTTTTTGTGGATGGCTACACCTTC,CASREVFVDGYTF,TRBV2,TRBJ1-2,.,.
TGCGCCAGCAGCTCTCCTAATGCGACAGGAACTAATGAAAAACTGTTTTTT,CASSSPNATGTNEKLFF,TRBV5-1,TRBJ1-4,.,.
TGTGCCAGCAGTCCAAAGACAGCCTATGGCTACACCTTC,CASSPKTAYGYTF,TRBV7-2,TRBJ1-2,.,.
TGTGCCAGCAGTGAATTACAGGGGGCAGAAGGTCAGCCCCAGCATTTT,CASSELQGAEGQPQHF,TRBV6-1,TRBJ1-5,.,TRBD1
TGCGCCAGCAGCCCCGACAGGGTTCAATCACCCCTCCACTTT,CASSPDRVQSPLHF,TRBV4-1,TRBJ1-6,.,TRBD1
TGTGCCAGTAGTAGGGACAGGGGGCGTTACGAGCAGTACTTC,CASSRDRGRYEQYF,TRBV19,TRBJ2-7,.,TRBD1
TGTGCCATCAGTCGGACAGGAGCTAGCACAGATACGCAGTATTTT,CAISRTGASTDTQYF,TRBV10-3,TRBJ2-3,.,TRBD1
TGTGCCAGCACCCGGACAGGGACTAACACCGGGGAGCTGTTTTTT,CASTRTGTNTGELFF,TRBV7-2,TRBJ2-2,.,TRBD1
TGTGCCTGGAGTGTGGGTCCGGGTGCCTACGAGCAGTACTTC,CAWSVGPGAYEQYF,TRBV30,TRBJ2-7,.,.
TGCGCCAGCAGCTTGGGTTCGTCTAGCAATCAGCCCCAGCATTTT,CASSLGSSSNQPQHF,TRBV5-1,TRBJ1-5,.,.
TGTGCCAGCAGCCACGGCCTCGGGACAGGGGTCACTGAAGCTTTCTTT,CASSHGLGTGVTEAFF,TRBV6-2/TRBV6-3,TRBJ1-1,.,TRBD1
TGTGCCAGCAGCTTAGGGACAGGAATGAACACTGAAGCTTTCTTT,CASSLGTGMNTEAFF,TRBV7-9,TRBJ1-1,.,TRBD1
TGTGCCAGCATCGAGGCAGGGGGAAGGGAGCAGTACTTC,CASIEAGGREQYF,TRBV25-1,TRBJ2-7,.,TRBD1
TGCGCCAGCAGCTTGGCCTCTAGCGGGGGTTCGACAGATACGCAGTATTTT,CASSLASSGGSTDTQYF,TRBV5-1,TRBJ2-3,once,TRBD2
TGCGCCAGCAGCAGGGGTCGGAATGAAAAACTGTTTTTT,CASSRGRNEKLFF,TRBV5-1,TRBJ1-4,.,.
TGTGCATCCTGGACAGTCATGAACACTGAAGCTTTCTTT,CASWTVMNTEAFF,TRBV30,TRBJ1-1,.,.
TGCAGTGCTAGTTCGGGGGCCAAAAACATTCAGTACTTC,CSASSGAKNIQYF,TRBV20-1,TRBJ2-4,.,.
TGTGCCAGTAGTATGGGTGGCGGTTACCAAGAGACCCAGTACTTC,CASSMGGGYQETQYF,TRBV19,TRBJ2-5,.,.
TGTGCCAGCAGTACTGCCGTGGGGGCAGCAGGAAACACCATATATTTT,CASSTAVGAAGNTIYF,TRBV7-2,TRBJ1-3,.,.
TGTGCCACCAGCAGAGTCTTGGGACAGCGGAATGAAAAACTGTTTTTT,CATSRVLGQRNEKLFF,TRBV15,TRBJ1-4,.,TRBD1
TGTGCCAGCAGCCCACAGGGGCGCGGGGAGACCCAGTACTTC,CASSPQGRGETQYF,TRBV7-3,TRBJ2-5,.,TRBD1
TGTGCCAGTAGCGAGGGAGGGGGGCAGCCCCAGCATTTT,CASSEGGGQPQHF,TRBV19,TRBJ1-5,.,.
TGTGCCAGCACCTGGGACAATTCTGGAAACACCATATATTTT,CASTWDNSGNTIYF,TRBV3-1/TRBV3-2,TRBJ1-3,few,.
TGTGCCAGCAGTACCCACAGGGGGCGAGGCACTGAAGCTTTCTTT,CASSTHRGRGTEAFF,TRBV27,TRBJ1-1,.,TRBD1